This record looks at one T cell receptor (beta chain) sequence and its context. The sample is drawn from a study of blood T cell repertoires in COVID-19. J lost 0 bases, V lost 5 bases, and 3 bases had no gene match. This CDR3 region has 15 residues. Germline assignment: CDR1 MDHEN and CDR2 SYDVKM. Libraries were prepared by immunoSEQ multiplex PCR; TCRdb keeps only in-frame clonotypes and omits some of them. Of approximately 200,000 clones listed, about 85% are singletons. The chain links TRBV28 to TRBJ1-4; 7 nucleotides align to TRBD1. The clonotype originates from a man between 35 and 55 years old with acute or convalescent COVID-19. The material sequenced was peripheral blood. CDR3 sequence (DNA): TGTGCCAGCAGTACCCAGGGGGCAACTAATGAAAAACTGTTTTTT. Residues: CASSTQGATNEKLFF. The full variable domain, in which reference TRBV28 and TRBJ1-4 provide the parts outside the CDR3, is DVKVTQSSRYLVKRTGEKVFLECVQDMDHENMFWYRQDPGLGLRLIYFSYDVKMKEKGDIPEGYSVSREKKERFSLILESASTNQTSMYLCASSTQGATNEKLFFGSGTQLSVL.